This entry is about one TCR beta chain. The antigen remains unidentified. V was shortened by 5 bases and J by 5 bases, with 12 bases between the two germline ends. The germline V gene has CDR1 MNHNS and CDR2 SASEGT. CDR3 length: 13 amino acids. The sample comes from a study of cytomegalovirus exposure and HLA in healthy donors. Findings and limits, study-wide: Reports indicate that TCR beta sequences accurately predicted the HLA-A and HLA-B alleles of most subjects. Later analysis revealed greater clonal expansion in HLA-associated TCR beta chains than in equally common others.

A multiplex PCR was run with 60 Vbeta primers and 13 Jbeta primers. The assay was immunoSEQ multiplex PCR, and TCRdb's table has in-frame clones only and misses some. This table holds 150,000 to 180,000 clones, about 80% found once. This receptor was taken from a middle-aged woman in good health and CMV-seronegative. This chain links TRBV6-1 with TRBJ1-1; the D gene is possibly TRBD1 (5 bases). Sequenced input: PBMCs. The CDR3 reads CASSLGDLTEAFF. DNA for the CDR3: TGTGCCAGCAGTTTAGGGGATCTTACTGAAGCTTTCTTT.